A single sample gave rise to the 28 T cell receptor beta chains below, sequenced in a study of tissue T cells after allogeneic stem cell transplantation. As to time point: mouse harvest day 7 after allogeneic transplant. Mouse grafts combined 10^7 T-cell-depleted bone marrow cells with 10^6 splenic CD5+ T cells. TCRdb keeps only in-frame clones here, not all; method: immunoSEQ multiplex PCR. The sample gives approximately 5,400 clones, about half of which show up once; around 9% is in the top ten. The specimen sequenced was gut tissue. These TCRs come from a female BALB/c mouse given C57BL/6 T cells with graft-versus-host disease after an allogeneic hematopoietic cell transplant.

As to this clone: The gene names given are mouse names. From the germline J gene comes the end of the CDR3, since the read stops 1 residue before it. The chain uses TRBV1 and TRBJ1-1, with TRBD1 matching over 7 bases. Germline V lookup: CDR1 NSQYPW, CDR2 LRSPGD (reference sequence). The CDR3 has 14 residues. V dropped 2 bases and J dropped 4; count of bases not matched to a gene: 4. The CDR3 protein is CTCSATGEGTEVFF. CDR3 bases read: TGCACCTGCAGTGCAACAGGGGAGGGCACAGAAGTCTTC.

A few counts support this clone. The listed genes are named as in mouse. The read terminates 1 residue ahead of where the CDR3 ends, so the germline J gene completes it. The chain is built from TRBV16 and TRBJ2-5; 10 bases are a match to TRBD2. The germline CDR1 and CDR2 sequences are SGHSA and FRNQAP. The CDR3 has 14 residues. The V segment lost 2 bases and the J segment 5 bases; nucleotides outside the gene matches: 1. CDR3 in amino acids: CASSLRLGGDTQYF. The DNA read from the CDR3 is TGTGCAAGCAGCTTACGACTGGGGGGAGACACCCAGTAC.

Concerning this clone: Germline and genes: mouse. The CDR3 end is not reached by the read, which stops 1 residue before it; the germline J gene fills it in. The chain employs TRBV24 and TRBJ2-4; a weak D match, TRBD1 (5 bases). The CDR3 has 13 residues. The V gene lost 4 bases and the J gene lost 0 bases, with 5 bases spanning the gap. Per the germline V gene, CDR1 is KGHTA and CDR2 is FRNEEI. The CDR3 bases that were read are TGTGCCAGCAGTCAGGGGAGTCAAAACACCTTGTAC. It yields the protein CASSQGSQNTLY. The whole CDR3 region reads CASSQGSQNTLYF.

Regarding this clone: Any gene name here is a mouse gene name. The read terminates 1 residue ahead of where the CDR3 ends, so the germline J gene completes it. This chain links TRBV3 with TRBJ2-1; D is ambiguous. V shed 0 bases and J shed 1 base, with 7 bases lying between them. The CDR3 spans 15 residues. Germline CDR1 reads SNHLY; CDR2 reads FYNGKV (reference sequence). CDR3 DNA (partial): TGTGCCAGCAGCTTAGCGGTAAAAAACTATGCTGAGCAGTTC. This gives the protein CASSLAVKNYAEQF. The CDR3 as a whole reads CASSLAVKNYAEQFF.

Worth noting for this clone: Genes here carry mouse names. The CDR3 end falls 1 residue outside the read, so it is completed with the germline J gene. The J gene is TRBJ1-3, the V gene TRBV4; D unresolved. V dropped 4 bases and J dropped 0 bases, with 4 bases sitting between them. There are 13 residues in the CDR3. CDR1 is LGHDT and CDR2 is YNNKQL in the germline V gene (reference sequence). CDR3: CASSWDSGNTLYF. The covered CDR3 bases are TGTGCCAGCAGCTGGGATTCTGGAAATACGCTCTAT.

Points on this clone: Gene names follow the mouse nomenclature. The read ends 1 residue early relative to the CDR3; the germline J gene fills the gap. The chain uses TRBV26 and TRBJ1-3; D remains unclear. The germline CDR1 and CDR2 sequences are KGHPV and FQNQEV (reference sequence). Trimming left V 4 bases short and J 0 bases short, with 4 bases between. This CDR3 is built from 13 residues. CDR3 in amino acids: CASSRGSGNTLYF. The DNA read from the CDR3 is TGTGCCAGCAGTCGGGGTTCTGGAAATACGCTCTAT.

Note on this clone: Gene names are mouse gene names. The CDR3 goes on 1 residue after the read ends, and that part is filled in from the germline J gene. This chain joins TRBV26 and TRBJ1-4; D remains ambiguous. The CDR3 length is 12 residues. V lost 0 bases to trimming and J lost 6 bases, with 2 bases between them. The germline V gene has CDR1 KGHPV and CDR2 FQNQEV (reference sequence). CDR3 sequence: CASSLSDERLFF. Partial CDR3 DNA: TGTGCCAGCAGTCTGTCGGACGAAAGATTATTT.

As concerns this clone: Here the gene names and germline are mouse. The read falls 1 residue short of the CDR3 end, and the missing part is taken from the germline J gene. The V and J genes are TRBV12-1 and TRBJ1-3; 9 nucleotides match TRBD1. The CDR3 is 15 amino acids. Trimming cost V 3 bases and J 2 bases; bases outside gene matches: 4. CDR1 and CDR2 (germline): SGHSN, HYEKVE. The covered CDR3 bases are TGTGCCAGCTCTAACCGGGACAGGGCTGGAAATACGCTCTAT. This encodes CASSNRDRAGNTLY. The entire CDR3 reads CASSNRDRAGNTLYF.

Concerning this clone: Each gene name is a mouse one. The sequenced fragment ends 1 residue before the CDR3 boundary, so the rest is inferred from the germline J gene. The chain joins TRBV26 to TRBJ1-4; 8 bases align to TRBD1. Germline loops: CDR1 KGHPV, CDR2 FQNQEV (reference sequence). The trim removed 2 bases at V and 3 bases at J, leaving 2 bases unmatched. The CDR3 length is 15 residues. The part of the CDR3 DNA that was read is TGTGCCAGCAGTCTGGGACAGGGACCCAACGAAAGATTATTT. It yields the protein CASSLGQGPNERLF. The whole CDR3 sequence is CASSLGQGPNERLFF.

As regards this clone: The genes are named according to mouse. The sequenced fragment ends 1 residue before the CDR3 boundary, so the rest is inferred from the germline J gene. The chain combines TRBV26 with TRBJ1-4; 7 bases map to TRBD1. Germline V gives CDR1 KGHPV, CDR2 FQNQEV (reference sequence). This CDR3 is 15 amino acids long. Losses at the gene ends were 3 bases for V and 4 bases for J; bases not matched to a gene: 5. The sequenced CDR3 bases are TGTGCCAGCAGTCTCTCCGGGACAGTCAACGAAAGATTATTT. It specifies CASSLSGTVNERLF. The entire CDR3 protein is CASSLSGTVNERLFF. The entire variable domain, with the rest obtained from reference TRBV26 and TRBJ1-4, is as follows: NSKVIQTPRYLVKGQGQKAKMRCIPEKGHPVVFWYQQNKNNEFKFLINFQNQEVLQQIDMTEKRFSAECPSNSPCSLEIQSSEAGDSALYLCASSLSGTVNERLFFGHGTKLSVL.

About this clone itself: Mouse gene names and germline throughout. The read finishes 1 residue shy of the CDR3 end, and the germline J gene is used to complete it. J is TRBJ2-7 and V is TRBV29, with a tentative D call TRBD2 (6 bases). Per the germline V gene, CDR1 is MSHET and CDR2 is SYDVDS. The V end lost 2 bases, the J end lost 1 base, and 9 bases lay between the germline ends. The CDR3 contains 14 residues. CDR3 sequence reads: CASSLMGESYEQYF. The sequenced CDR3 bases are TGTGCTAGCAGTTTAATGGGGGAGTCCTATGAACAGTAC.

As regards this clone: Gene names are the mouse ones. The read terminates 1 residue before the CDR3 end, so the remaining end is supplied by the germline J gene. The genes are TRBV26 and TRBJ2-5; 7 bases match TRBD2. This CDR3 is 14 amino acids long. CDR1 and CDR2 (germline): KGHPV, FQNQEV (reference sequence). Trimming removed 4 bases from V and 1 base from J; junction bases left unmatched: 2. The CDR3 is CASSPGTDQDTQYF. CDR3 bases read: TGTGCCAGCAGTCCCGGGACTGACCAAGACACCCAGTAC.

This clone appeared a few times. Gene names follow the mouse nomenclature. The sequenced part of the CDR3 DNA is TGTGCCAGCAGGATCGGACAGGGGGCGTATGAACAGTAC. It codes for CASRIGQGAYEQY. The CDR3 in its entirety is CASRIGQGAYEQYF. The rearrangement uses TRBV26 and TRBJ2-7; 11 positions agree with TRBD1. The CDR3 extends 1 residue past the end of the read, so its final part is completed from the germline J gene. This CDR3 spans 14 amino acids. After removal of 6 bases from V and 4 bases from J, the junction contained 5 bases not matched to a gene. The germline gives CDR1 KGHPV, CDR2 FQNQEV (reference sequence).

On this clone: Each gene name is a mouse one. The CDR3 is cut off 1 residue early in the read; its end comes from the germline J gene. The V and J genes are TRBV15 and TRBJ2-7; perhaps TRBD2 as D (5 bases). Trimming removed 3 bases at V and 2 bases at J, with 8 bases between. Per germline, CDR1 SGHND and CDR2 FRSKSL. This CDR3 comprises 13 residues. The covered CDR3 bases are TGTGCCAGCAGTTTTGCTGGGACCTATGAACAGTAC. As protein: CASSFAGTYEQY. The entire CDR3 protein is CASSFAGTYEQYF.

On this clone itself: Any gene name here is a mouse gene name. The read gets to within 1 residue of the CDR3 end, and the germline J gene fills in the rest. J is TRBJ1-1 and V is TRBV26; no definite D call. The ends were cut back, 5 bases at V and 0 bases at J, with 7 bases in the middle. This CDR3 region has 13 residues. Germline V gene data show CDR1 as KGHPV and CDR2 as FQNQEV (reference sequence). The chain's CDR3 is CASSRGSNTEVFF. The CDR3 DNA, read in part, is TGTGCCAGCAGTAGAGGGTCAAACACAGAAGTCTTC.

This clone has more than one count but fewer than ten. The listed genes are named as in mouse. CDR3 bases read: TGTGCCAGCAGTCGACTGGGGGGGCGCGACACCGGGCAGCTCTAC. It yields the protein CASSRLGGRDTGQLY. The full CDR3 protein is CASSRLGGRDTGQLYF. The rearrangement uses TRBV26 and TRBJ2-2, with 12 bases fitting TRBD2. The CDR3 end lies 1 residue beyond the end of the read and is filled in from the germline J gene. The CDR3 has 16 amino acids. CDR1 and CDR2 from the germline V gene are KGHPV and FQNQEV (reference sequence). With 4 bases clipped from V and 3 bases from J, the junction kept 3 bases outside the gene matches.

Of note for this clone: The germline and genes are mouse ones. The CDR3 DNA, read in part, is TGTGCCAGCGGTGATAAGGGGAACTCCGACTACACC. Translating gives CASGDKGNSDYT. The entire CDR3 protein reads CASGDKGNSDYTF. The chain employs TRBV13-2 and TRBJ1-2, with D perhaps TRBD1 (5 bases). From the germline J gene comes the end of the CDR3, since the read stops 1 residue before it. Per the germline V gene, CDR1 is NNHNN and CDR2 is SYGAGS (reference sequence). CDR3 length equals 13 residues. V was cut by 1 base and J by 2 bases, with 6 bases left in between.

As to this clone: Gene names and germline match the mouse. The read is 1 residue too short to cover the CDR3 end, so that end is filled in from the germline J gene. This chain joins TRBV26 and TRBJ2-4; D is unclear. V was trimmed by 3 bases and J by 0 bases, leaving 7 bases between them. Germline V gene lookup returns CDR1 KGHPV and CDR2 FQNQEV (reference sequence). This CDR3 is 14 amino acids long. The sequenced part of the CDR3 DNA is TGTGCCAGCAGTCTAAGGGCTAGTCAAAACACCTTGTAC. Amino acid sequence: CASSLRASQNTLY. The whole CDR3 protein reads CASSLRASQNTLYF.

About this clone itself: The gene names given are mouse names. The observed sequence ends 1 residue before the CDR3 terminus, with the missing tail filled in from the germline J gene. V gene TRBV23 combines with J gene TRBJ1-3; the table's D call TRBD1 went unverified against the DNA. The CDR3 extends over 17 amino acids. Looked up from germline, CDR1 is KGHTA and CDR2 is FQNQQP. CDR3: CSSSQSPGQGSGNTLYF. The part of the CDR3 DNA that was read is TGCTCCAGCAGTCAATCTCCGGGACAGGGTTCTGGAAATACGCTCTAT. The variable domain in full, with the rest retrieved from reference TRBV23 and TRBJ1-3, is DAAVTQKPRYLIKMKGQEAEMKCIPEKGHTAVFWYQQKQSKELKFLIYFQNQQPLDQIDMVKERFSAVCPSSSLCSLGIRTCEAEDSALYLCSSSQSPGQGSGNTLYFGEGSRLIVV.

This clone came up a few times. The gene symbols are mouse symbols. The CDR3 end falls 1 residue outside the read, so it is completed with the germline J gene. The V gene is TRBV31, the J gene TRBJ2-3; 7 bases match TRBD2. The germline V gene has CDR1 GKSSPN and CDR2 SITVG. The V segment lost 0 bases and the J segment 0 bases; nucleotides outside the gene matches: 3. The CDR3 extends over 15 amino acids. CDR3 loop: CAWSLGGSSAETLYF. CDR3 bases read: TGTGCCTGGAGTCTGGGGGGGTCTAGTGCAGAAACGCTGTAT.

On this clone itself: All gene names here are mouse names. From the germline J gene comes the end of the CDR3, since the read stops 1 residue before it. The V and J genes are TRBV26 and TRBJ1-1, with D perhaps matching TRBD1 (5 bases). Germline V gives CDR1 KGHPV, CDR2 FQNQEV (reference sequence). V was cut by 2 bases and J by 0 bases, with 7 bases left in between. The CDR3 runs to 14 residues. The CDR3 reads CASSLQTANTEVFF. CDR3 DNA (partial): TGTGCCAGCAGTCTGCAGACAGCAAACACAGAAGTCTTC.

Details on this clone: The listed genes are named as in mouse. The missing CDR3 end, 1 residue past where the read stops, is filled in from the germline J gene. The gene calls are TRBV13-1 and TRBJ2-2, with 8 bases identical to TRBD1. Germline loops: CDR1 NSHNY, CDR2 SYGAGN. The CDR3 has 15 amino acids. Trimming took 2 bases from V and 1 from J; bases not matched to a gene: 1. The CDR3 bases that were read are TGTGCCAGCAGTGAAGACAGGGGAAACACCGGGCAGCTCTAC. Encoded protein: CASSEDRGNTGQLY. The full CDR3 sequence reads CASSEDRGNTGQLYF.

As regards this clone: Gene names refer to mouse genes. The CDR3 sequence is CASSLSSERLFF. CDR3 DNA (partial): TGTGCCAGCAGTCTGTCGTCCGAAAGATTATTT. This chain joins TRBV26 and TRBJ1-4; D is undetermined. The read terminates 1 residue ahead of where the CDR3 ends, so the germline J gene completes it. The CDR3 extends over 12 amino acids. With 0 bases removed from V and 7 bases from J, the gap between germline ends came to 3 bases. Germline-derived CDR1 and CDR2 are KGHPV and FQNQEV (reference sequence).

On this clone itself: Gene names refer to mouse genes. The read ends 1 residue shy of where the CDR3 ends; the end is completed using the germline J gene. The chain combines TRBV26 with TRBJ1-2, with TRBD1 matching over 7 bases. CDR1 and CDR2 (germline): KGHPV, FQNQEV (reference sequence). CDR3 size: 14 residues. The J segment lost 4 bases and the V segment lost 4 bases, leaving 6 bases of the junction unmatched. The sequenced CDR3 bases are TGTGCCAGCAGTCCGACAGGGAGAGGCTCCGACTACACC. Its protein product is CASSPTGRGSDYT. The whole CDR3 is CASSPTGRGSDYTF.

As regards this clone: Gene names follow the mouse nomenclature. Coverage ceases 1 residue before the CDR3 finishes, and the germline J gene fills in the end. The J gene is TRBJ2-7, the V gene TRBV23; TRBD1 reflects the table's D call only, with no check against the DNA. This CDR3 is 12 amino acids long. Germline V CDR1 and CDR2: KGHTA, FQNQQP. Incomplete CDR3 DNA: TGCTCCAGCAGTCAAAAGCAGTATGAACAGTAC. Translated: CSSSQKQYEQY. The whole CDR3 is CSSSQKQYEQYF.

Judged by abundance, this clone is medium-sized. The gene names given are mouse names. The read halts 1 residue ahead of the CDR3 end, with the missing end drawn from the germline J gene. The chain uses TRBV13-3 and TRBJ1-1; the D gene is possibly TRBD1 (6 bases). CDR3 length: 14 amino acids. V dropped 1 base and J dropped 4 bases, with 11 bases sitting between them. CDR1 and CDR2 (germline): NNHDY, SYVADS. CDR3 DNA, as far as it was read: TGTGCCAGCAGTGATTTTGGGGGCGGCACAGAAGTCTTC. Translated: CASSDFGGGTEVF. In full, the CDR3 is CASSDFGGGTEVFF.

Comments on this clone: Mouse gene names and germline throughout. The sequenced fragment ends 1 residue before the CDR3 boundary, so the rest is inferred from the germline J gene. V usage is TRBV4 and J usage is TRBJ2-2; D may be TRBD1 (6 bases). Per germline, CDR1 LGHDT and CDR2 YNNKQL (reference sequence). This CDR3 has 13 amino acids. V lost 3 bases and J 6 bases, leaving 8 bases between the germline ends. The CDR3 loop is CASSYQGPGQLYF. The sequenced CDR3 bases are TGTGCCAGCAGCTACCAGGGGCCCGGGCAGCTCTAC.

Points on this clone: Mouse germline and gene names are used. The read terminates 1 residue before the CDR3 end, so the remaining end is supplied by the germline J gene. V is TRBV19 and J is TRBJ2-1; 11 positions agree with TRBD2. Losses at the gene ends were 4 bases for V and 5 bases for J; bases not matched to a gene: 2. This CDR3 comprises 14 residues. Germline lookup yields CDR1 FNHDT and CDR2 SITEND (reference sequence). CDR3: CASSRDWGNAEQFF. The CDR3 DNA, read in part, is TGTGCCAGCAGTCGGGACTGGGGGAATGCTGAGCAGTTC.